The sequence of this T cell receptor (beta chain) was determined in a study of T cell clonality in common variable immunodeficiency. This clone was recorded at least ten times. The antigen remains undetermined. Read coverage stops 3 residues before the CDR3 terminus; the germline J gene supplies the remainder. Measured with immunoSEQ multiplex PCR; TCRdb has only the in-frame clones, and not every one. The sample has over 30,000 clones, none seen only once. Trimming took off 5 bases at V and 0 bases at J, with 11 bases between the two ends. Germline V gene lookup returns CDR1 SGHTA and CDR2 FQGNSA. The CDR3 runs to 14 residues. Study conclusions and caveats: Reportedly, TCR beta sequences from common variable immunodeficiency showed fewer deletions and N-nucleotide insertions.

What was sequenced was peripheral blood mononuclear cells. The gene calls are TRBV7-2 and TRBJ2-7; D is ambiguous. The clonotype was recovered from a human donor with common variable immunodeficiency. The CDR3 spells CASSPEGFSYEQYF. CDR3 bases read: TGTGCCAGCAGCCCCGAAGGCTTCTCCTACGAG.